This record concerns one TCR beta chain sequence. The data originate from a study of blood T cell repertoires in COVID-19. Study-wide context: Material from acute and convalescent COVID-19 was sourced from the United States, Italy and Spain. Nucleic acid was either cDNA or gDNA, and it came from T cells, B-cell-depleted T cells, or PBMCs.

The V gene's germline CDR1 is KGHDR and CDR2 SFDVKD. The CDR3 covers 15 residues. V lost 3 bases to trimming and J lost 6 bases; unmatched junction nucleotides: 5. Original analysis: Amplified reference gene primers provided the basis for estimating nucleated cell counts. Clones were sequenced by immunoSEQ multiplex PCR, and TCRdb holds only the in-frame ones, with some missing. For V, J and clone size, that table is used; D and trimming come from the DNA. The sample has around 70,000 clones, 80% seen once. The clonotype comes from a human donor in a cohort sampled during active COVID-19. Sequenced: peripheral blood. The V gene is TRBV24-1, the J gene TRBJ2-1; the match to TRBD1 covers 9 bases. This CDR3 reads CATSDGRDRVNEQFF. CDR3 in DNA: TGTGCCACCAGTGATGGCCGGGACAGGGTCAATGAGCAGTTCTTC.